The text below deals with one T cell receptor beta chain. Its antigen is not identified. For the second PCR, which ran for about 7 to 12 cycles, a sample-barcoded 5' primer and a J-beta primer mix were used. TCRdb reprocessed the 5' RACE reads with MiXCR, giving one entry per CDR3 protein. The table includes over 1,500,000 distinct CDR3 sequences, around 50% detected once. This record comes from a study of blood T cells in healthy people across ages. Whole-study results and caveats: Observed TCR beta diversity per million T cells went down as age went up. This fall followed a roughly linear course with age.

Every donor contributed about 10 milliliters of peripheral blood by blood draw. Researchers report isolating at least 6.5 million PBMCs per sample. The germline CDR1 and CDR2 sequences are MDHEN and SYDVKM. The CDR3 sequence is 14 residues long. V gave up 8 bases and J gave up 3 bases; unmatched junction bases: 9. J is TRBJ1-1 and V is TRBV28; 7 bases line up with TRBD1. The sample was blood. The TCR originated in a woman aged 40 to 50 in good health. The CDR3 sequence is CASGRPDRDTEAFF. The CDR3 coding sequence is TGTGCCAGCGGCCGCCCCGACAGGGACACTGAAGCTTTCTTT.